This is a list of T cell receptor beta chains from one sample in a study of T-cell reconstitution after alpha-beta-depleted transplantation in children. TCRdb re-derived calls from the PCR reads in MiXCR, one entry per CDR3 protein. The sample holds 190,000 or so distinct CDR3 sequences; around 5.9% are singletons and the top ten take about 4.3%. This specimen consisted of PBMCs, obtained before TCRalphabeta/CD19-depleted stem cell transplant. The receptors were sampled from a girl less than two years old with combined immunodeficiency, due to receive a stem cell transplant. The conserved cysteine and the conserved F or W are not part of the CDR3 here. A D gene is named only where the DNA matches it firmly.

j_call: TRBJ2-2; d_call: TRBD2; v_call: TRBV12-3/TRBV12-4; cdr3_aa: ASNGLANTGELF
j_call: TRBJ1-6; d_call: TRBD1; v_call: TRBV27; cdr3_aa: ASSSWTGIYNSPLH
j_call: TRBJ2-7; d_call: -; v_call: TRBV11-1; cdr3_aa: ASSRWTEAIYEQY
j_call: TRBJ2-2; d_call: -; v_call: TRBV24-1; cdr3_aa: ATSDLRVGELF
j_call: TRBJ2-2; d_call: TRBD2; v_call: TRBV4-3; cdr3_aa: ASSHRHSGRAPGDGELF
j_call: TRBJ2-3; d_call: TRBD2; v_call: TRBV12-3/TRBV12-4; cdr3_aa: ASRRLAGGPDTQY
j_call: TRBJ1-1; d_call: TRBD1; v_call: TRBV14; cdr3_aa: ASSQDLWGQGTEAF
j_call: TRBJ2-1; d_call: -; v_call: TRBV29-1; cdr3_aa: SVERHSYNEQF
j_call: TRBJ2-5; d_call: -; v_call: TRBV4-2; cdr3_aa: ASSQASLEVETQY
j_call: TRBJ1-4; d_call: -; v_call: TRBV20-1; cdr3_aa: SAREGGLNEKLF
j_call: TRBJ2-2; d_call: TRBD2; v_call: TRBV5-1; cdr3_aa: ASSYGERGNTGELF
j_call: TRBJ2-3; d_call: TRBD1; v_call: TRBV29-1; cdr3_aa: SVEKTGTNTDTQY
j_call: TRBJ1-2; d_call: -; v_call: TRBV10-1; cdr3_aa: ASSTYNRESYGYT
j_call: TRBJ1-2; d_call: TRBD1; v_call: TRBV12-5; cdr3_aa: ASGPGQGDYGYT
j_call: TRBJ1-5; d_call: -; v_call: TRBV7-8; cdr3_aa: ASSPLGGDQPQH
j_call: TRBJ2-1; d_call: -; v_call: TRBV7-2; cdr3_aa: ASSLSGSYNEQF
j_call: TRBJ1-1; d_call: -; v_call: TRBV6-5; cdr3_aa: ASRVGMNTEAF